This T cell receptor beta chain derives from a study of shared clonotypes between healthy human individuals. In the case of this clone: Its antigen is still unknown.

TCRdb's table, derived via immunoSEQ multiplex PCR, lists solely in-frame clones and lacks some. The sample carries nearly 500,000 clones, 70% to 80% recorded once. Study outcomes and limitations: The study sampled only blood, and tissue repertoires likely differ.

The CDR3 runs 14 residues. V lost 10 bases and J 0 bases, leaving 13 bases between the germline ends. Germline lookup yields CDR1 SGHNT and CDR2 YENEEA. The sample consisted of PBMCs. The TCR sequence derives from a woman in her thirties or forties in good health. Some clones in this sample may be carry-over from other donors' samples. This sequence joins TRBV11-3 and TRBJ1-5, with D hard to call. The CDR3 loop is CAIRTVISNQPQHF. The CDR3 nucleotides are TGTGCCATCCGGACGGTCATTAGCAATCAGCCCCAGCATTTT.